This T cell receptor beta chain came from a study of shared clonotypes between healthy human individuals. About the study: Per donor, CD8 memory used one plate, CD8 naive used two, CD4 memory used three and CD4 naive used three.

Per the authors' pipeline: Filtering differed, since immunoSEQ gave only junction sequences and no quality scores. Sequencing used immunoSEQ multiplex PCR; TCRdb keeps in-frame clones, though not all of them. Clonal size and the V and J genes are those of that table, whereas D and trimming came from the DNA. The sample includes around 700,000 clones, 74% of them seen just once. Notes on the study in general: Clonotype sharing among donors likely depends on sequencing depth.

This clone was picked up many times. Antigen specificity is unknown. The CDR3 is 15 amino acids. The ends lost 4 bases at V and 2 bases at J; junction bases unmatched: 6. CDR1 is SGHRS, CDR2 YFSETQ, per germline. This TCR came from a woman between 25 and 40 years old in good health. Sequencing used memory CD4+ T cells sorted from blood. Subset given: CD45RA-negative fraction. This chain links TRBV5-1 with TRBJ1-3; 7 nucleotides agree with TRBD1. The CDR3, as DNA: TGCGCCAGCAGCCCTGAGACAGGGACTGGAAACACCATATATTTT. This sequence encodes CASSPETGTGNTIYF. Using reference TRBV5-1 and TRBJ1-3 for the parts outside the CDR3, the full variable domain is KAGVTQTPRYLIKTRGQQVTLSCSPISGHRSVSWYQQTPGQGLQFLFEYFSETQRNKGNFPGRFSGRQFSNSRSEMNVSTLELGDSALYLCASSPETGTGNTIYFGEGSWLTVV.